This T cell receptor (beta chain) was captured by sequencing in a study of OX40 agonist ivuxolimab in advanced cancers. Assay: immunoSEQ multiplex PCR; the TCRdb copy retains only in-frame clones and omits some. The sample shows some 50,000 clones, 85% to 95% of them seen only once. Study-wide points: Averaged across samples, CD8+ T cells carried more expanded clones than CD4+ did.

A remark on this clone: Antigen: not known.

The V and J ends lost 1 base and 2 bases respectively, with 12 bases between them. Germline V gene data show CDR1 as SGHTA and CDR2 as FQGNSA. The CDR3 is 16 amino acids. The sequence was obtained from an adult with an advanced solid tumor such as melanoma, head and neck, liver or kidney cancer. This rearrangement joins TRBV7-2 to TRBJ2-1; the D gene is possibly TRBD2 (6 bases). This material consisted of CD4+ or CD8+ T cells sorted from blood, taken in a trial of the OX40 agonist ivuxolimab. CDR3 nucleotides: TGTGCCAGCAGCTTAGGGAGGGGCCGCCCCTACAATGAGCAGTTCTTC. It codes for CASSLGRGRPYNEQFF.